Shown below are 8 T cell receptor beta chains from a single sample sequenced in a study of regulatory T cells in long-lasting Graves disease. Indicated time point: newly diagnosed GD, antithyroid drugs for less than 3 months. The authors made the TCR library using RNA they extracted from PBMCs. The authors built TCR beta libraries using iRepertoire HTBI primers and Arm-PCR of CDR3 regions. Via MiXCR, TCRdb re-called the multiplex PCR reads, giving one row per CDR3 protein. The repertoire holds hundreds of thousands of distinct CDR3 sequences, with 13% as singletons. The same sample was also studied in work on T cells in Graves' hyperthyroidism and ophthalmopathy.

The material sequenced was peripheral blood mononuclear cells (PBMCs), taken at new diagnosis, from a patient treated with antithyroid drugs. The receptors originated from a man younger than 40 with Graves disease.

This clonotype was recorded at least ten times. The V call is TRBV27, the J call TRBJ2-7, with D perhaps matching TRBD1 (5 bases). Germline V gives CDR1 MNHEY, CDR2 SMNVEV (reference sequence). The V gene lost 5 bases and the J gene lost 3 bases, with 17 bases spanning the gap. The CDR3 length is 15 residues. The CDR3 coding sequence is TGTGCCAGCAGTCCAAATTCCGGACAAGGCTACGAGCAGTACTTC. Translating gives CASSPNSGQGYEQYF.

This clonotype appeared a few times. The chain uses TRBV29-1 and TRBJ1-2, with D perhaps matching TRBD1 (5 bases). The CDR3 spans 14 residues. The germline V and J ends were trimmed by 7 bases and 4 bases, with 19 bases remaining between them. Germline CDR1 SQVTM, CDR2 ANQGSEA. CDR3 coding DNA: TGCAGCGCTGGGGGGGGTGGGTCTGTCTATGGCTACACCTTC. Translated, it gives CSAGGGGSVYGYTF.

This clonotype was counted many times. The chain links TRBV12-3 or TRBV12-4 to TRBJ2-1; 10 bases align to TRBD2. The V gene end was trimmed by 6 bases and the J gene end by 3 bases; junction bases not matched to a gene: 5. The CDR3 totals 15 residues. In DNA, the CDR3 is TGTGCCAGCAGAGTAGCGGGGGGATACTACAATGAGCAGTTCTTC. It codes for CASRVAGGYYNEQFF.

This clonotype was seen more than once but under ten times. The genes are TRBV6-2 or TRBV6-3 and TRBJ2-1; D possibly corresponds to TRBD1 (6 bases). CDR3 length: 13 amino acids. V was trimmed by 6 bases and J by 10 bases, leaving 16 bases between them. Germline assignment: CDR1 MNHEY and CDR2 SVGEGT. CDR3 protein: CASSRDRLGEQFF. The CDR3 bases are TGTGCCAGCAGCAGAGACAGGCTAGGCGAGCAGTTCTTC.

Many counts were recorded for this clonotype. This chain joins TRBV20-1 and TRBJ2-2, with D tentatively TRBD1 (6 bases). Germline lookup yields CDR1 DFQATT and CDR2 SNEGSKA (reference sequence). The ends were cut back, 6 bases at V and 0 bases at J, with 14 bases in the middle. The CDR3 is 15 residues long. The CDR3: CSALIRDTNTGELFF. The DNA for the CDR3 is TGCAGTGCACTGATACGGGACACGAACACCGGGGAGCTGTTTTTT.

Many counts were recorded for this clonotype. This chain links TRBV24-1 with TRBJ2-5; possible D gene TRBD1, 5 bases. This CDR3 is built from 13 residues. Germline V lookup: CDR1 KGHDR, CDR2 SFDVKD. Trimming removed 9 bases from V and 0 bases from J, with 10 bases in between. CDR3 coding DNA: TGTGCCACCGCTTCGGACAACCAAGAGACCCAGTACTTC. This translates into CATASDNQETQYF.

This sequence joins TRBV14 and TRBJ1-1, with D possibly TRBD1 on 6 matching bases. V was cut by 5 bases and J by 0 bases, with 13 bases left in between. This CDR3 region has 15 residues. Looked up from germline, CDR1 is SGHDN and CDR2 is FVKESK. CDR3: CASSFGGLMNTEAFF. CDR3 coding DNA: TGTGCCAGCAGCTTCGGGGGGCTTATGAACACTGAAGCTTTCTTT.

This clonotype was detected ten times or more. The chain joins TRBV6-2 or TRBV6-3 to TRBJ2-7; 10 bases are shared with TRBD1. The J segment lost 7 bases and the V segment lost 8 bases, leaving 8 bases of the junction unmatched. Germline values: CDR1 MNHEY, CDR2 SVGEGT. The CDR3 has 13 amino acids. The CDR3 sequence: CASGLTGGGEQYF. Here the CDR3 DNA reads TGTGCCAGCGGATTGACAGGGGGCGGGGAGCAGTACTTC.